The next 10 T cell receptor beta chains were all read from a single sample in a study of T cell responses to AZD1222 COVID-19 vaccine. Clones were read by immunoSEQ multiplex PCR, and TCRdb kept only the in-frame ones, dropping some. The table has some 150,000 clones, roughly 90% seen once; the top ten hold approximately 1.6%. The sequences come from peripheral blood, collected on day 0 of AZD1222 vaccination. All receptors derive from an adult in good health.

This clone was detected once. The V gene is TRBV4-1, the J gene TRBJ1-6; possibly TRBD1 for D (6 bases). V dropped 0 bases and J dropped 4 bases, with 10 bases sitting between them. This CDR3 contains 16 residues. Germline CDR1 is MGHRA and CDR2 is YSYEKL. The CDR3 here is CASSQEGGQYNSPLHF. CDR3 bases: TGCGCCAGCAGCCAAGAAGGCGGACAGTATAATTCACCCCTCCACTTT.

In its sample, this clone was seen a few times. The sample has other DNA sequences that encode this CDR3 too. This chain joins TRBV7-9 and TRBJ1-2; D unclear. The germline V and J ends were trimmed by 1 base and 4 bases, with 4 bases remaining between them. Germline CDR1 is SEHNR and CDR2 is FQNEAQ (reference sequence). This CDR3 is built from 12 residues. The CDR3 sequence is CASSLESYGYTF. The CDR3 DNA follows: TGTGCCAGCAGCTTAGAATCCTATGGCTACACCTTC.

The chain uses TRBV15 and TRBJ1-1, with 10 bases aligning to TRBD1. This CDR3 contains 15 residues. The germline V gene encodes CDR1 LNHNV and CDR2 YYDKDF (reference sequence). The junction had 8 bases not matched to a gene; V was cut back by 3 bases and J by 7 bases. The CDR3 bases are TGTGCCACCAGCAGCCTGACAGGGGGCCGGGGTGAAGCTTTCTTT. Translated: CATSSLTGGRGEAFF. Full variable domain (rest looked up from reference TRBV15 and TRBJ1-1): DAMVIQNPRYQVTQFGKPVTLSCSQTLNHNVMYWYQQKSSQAPKLLFHYYDKDFNNEADTPDNFQSRRPNTSFCFLDIRSPGLGDTAMYLCATSSLTGGRGEAFFGQGTRLTVV.

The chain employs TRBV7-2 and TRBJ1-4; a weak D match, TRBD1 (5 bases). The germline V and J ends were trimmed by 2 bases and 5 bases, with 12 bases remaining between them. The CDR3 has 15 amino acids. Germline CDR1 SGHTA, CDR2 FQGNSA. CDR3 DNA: TGTGCCAGCAGCTTAACGGGACTCAGGAATGAAAAACTGTTTTTT. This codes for CASSLTGLRNEKLFF.

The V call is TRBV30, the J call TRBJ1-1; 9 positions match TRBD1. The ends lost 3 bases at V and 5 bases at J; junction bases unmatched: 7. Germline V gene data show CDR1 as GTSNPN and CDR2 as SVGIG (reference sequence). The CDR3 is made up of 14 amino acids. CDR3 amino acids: CAWRGQGQATEAFF. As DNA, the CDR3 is TGTGCCTGGAGGGGACAGGGTCAAGCGACTGAAGCTTTCTTT.

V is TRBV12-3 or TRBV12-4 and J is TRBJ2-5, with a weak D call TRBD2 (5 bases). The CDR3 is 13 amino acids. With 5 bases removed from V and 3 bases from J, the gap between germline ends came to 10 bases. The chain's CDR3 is CASSITRKETQYF. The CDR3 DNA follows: TGTGCCAGCAGTATTACTAGGAAAGAGACCCAGTACTTC.

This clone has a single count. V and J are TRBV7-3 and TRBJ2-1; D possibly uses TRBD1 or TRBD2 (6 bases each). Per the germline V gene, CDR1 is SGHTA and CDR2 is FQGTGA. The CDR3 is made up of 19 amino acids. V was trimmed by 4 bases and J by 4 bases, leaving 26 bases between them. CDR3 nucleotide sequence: TGTGCCAGCAGCTCAAGGGCTGGAGGGGGGCCGAAGGAATACAATGAGCAGTTCTTC. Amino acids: CASSSRAGGGPKEYNEQFF.

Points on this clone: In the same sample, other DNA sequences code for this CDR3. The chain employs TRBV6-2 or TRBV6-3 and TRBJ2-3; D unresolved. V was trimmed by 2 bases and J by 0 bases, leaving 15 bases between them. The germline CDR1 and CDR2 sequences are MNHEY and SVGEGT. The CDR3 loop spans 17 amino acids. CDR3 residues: CASSYNLVVYSTDTQYF. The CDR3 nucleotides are TGTGCCAGCAGTTACAACTTAGTCGTCTATAGCACAGATACGCAGTATTTT.

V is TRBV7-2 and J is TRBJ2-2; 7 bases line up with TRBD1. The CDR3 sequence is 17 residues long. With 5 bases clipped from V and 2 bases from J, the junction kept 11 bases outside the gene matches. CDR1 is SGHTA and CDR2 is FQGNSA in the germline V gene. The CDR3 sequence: CASSVVGTARNTGELFF. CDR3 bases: TGTGCCAGCAGCGTAGTTGGGACAGCTAGAAACACCGGGGAGCTGTTTTTT.

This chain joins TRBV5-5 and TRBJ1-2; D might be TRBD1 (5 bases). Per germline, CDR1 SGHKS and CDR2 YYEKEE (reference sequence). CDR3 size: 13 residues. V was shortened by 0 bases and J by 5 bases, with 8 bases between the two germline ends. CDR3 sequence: CASSLAGYYGYTF. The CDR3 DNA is TGTGCCAGCAGCTTGGCAGGGTATTATGGCTACACCTTC.